The T cell receptor beta chain under discussion was sequenced for a study of blood T cell repertoires in COVID-19. This CDR3 region has 14 residues. J was trimmed by 6 bases and V by 5 bases; bases with no gene match: 7. From germline, CDR1 is SGHTA and CDR2 FQGNSA. Recruitment covered about two dozen US areas and drew participants whose ages spanned roughly 18 to 89 years. Participant-reported clinical history was the basis for cohort assignment. In this sample, this clone turned up a few times. Original methodology: It was from reference gene primer amplification that nucleated cell counts were estimated. Assay: immunoSEQ multiplex PCR; the TCRdb copy retains only in-frame clones and omits some. The V and J calls and clone size come from that table; D and trimming were worked out from the DNA. The data show some 170,000 clones, about 90% seen once.

The chain recombines TRBV7-2 with TRBJ2-7; 10 positions agree with TRBD1. This receptor was identified in a human donor with acute COVID-19. The donor label of this sample is uncertain. Sequenced sample: PBMCs or T cells enriched from blood (not recorded which). CDR3 sequence: CASSIRQGASEQYF. The CDR3 nucleotides read TGTGCCAGCAGCATTAGACAGGGGGCTAGCGAGCAGTACTTC.